This is a list of T cell receptor beta chains from one sample in a study of OX40 agonist ivuxolimab in advanced cancers. Measured with immunoSEQ multiplex PCR; TCRdb has only the in-frame clones, and not every one. The sample consists of roughly 30,000 clones, approximately 88% of them appearing once. The sequencing used CD4+ or CD8+ T cells sorted from blood, collected in a trial of the OX40 agonist ivuxolimab. These TCRs come from an adult with an advanced solid tumor such as melanoma, head and neck, liver or kidney cancer. Both conserved end residues are part of each CDR3. D genes are given only for firm matches. Expanded clones are given a class, and other clones once, few, many or no size at all.

cdr3_nt cdr3_aa v_call clone_size j_call d_call
TGCAGCGTTGTCGGGAACACTGAAGCTTTCTTT CSVVGNTEAFF TRBV29-1 - TRBJ1-1 -
TGTGCCAGCAGCTTAGCGGATGTCGTCAGCTCCTTCTATGGCTACACCTTC CASSLADVVSSFYGYTF TRBV7-9 - TRBJ1-2 -
TGTGCCAGCAGCGCCGGGGGGGGGCCCTACGAGCAGTACTTC CASSAGGGPYEQYF TRBV6-6 - TRBJ2-7 TRBD2
TGTGCCAGCAGTTCCCTAGCGGGGACTAGCACAGATACGCAGTATTTT CASSSLAGTSTDTQYF TRBV28 - TRBJ2-3 TRBD2
TGTGCCAGCCAGGGCCCCCTCACCGGGGAGCTGTTTTTT CASQGPLTGELFF TRBV5-4 - TRBJ2-2 -
TGTGCCAGTAGTACGGGAGGAATGAACACTGAAGCTTTCTTT CASSTGGMNTEAFF TRBV19 - TRBJ1-1 -
TGTGCCAGCAGTATCCTCACAGGGAGGGGGACCCAGTACTTC CASSILTGRGTQYF TRBV27 - TRBJ2-5 -
TGCGCCAGCAGCTTAGGGGCTACAGGCTGGGTGGGAGATGAGACCCAGTACTTC CASSLGATGWVGDETQYF TRBV5-1 - TRBJ2-5 -
TGTGCCAGCAGCAGATCGACAGGGGGCGAGATTGGCTCCTACGAGCAGTACTTC CASSRSTGGEIGSYEQYF TRBV13 - TRBJ2-7 TRBD1
TGTGCCTGCCGGGACAGAACCTACGAGCAGTACTTC CACRDRTYEQYF TRBV30 - TRBJ2-7 TRBD1
TGCGCCAGCAGCGCCATGCCGACAGATACGCAGTATTTT CASSAMPTDTQYF TRBV10-1 - TRBJ2-3 -
TGTGCCAGCAGTCGACTAGCGTTAGGGACCCAGTACTTC CASSRLALGTQYF TRBV25-1 - TRBJ2-5 TRBD2
TGTGCCAGCCTCTCCCCCGAACAAGAGACCCAGTACTTC CASLSPEQETQYF TRBV7-9 - TRBJ2-5 -
TGTGCCAGCAGCCAAGGGACAGGGGGCGGGTACGAGCAGTACTTC CASSQGTGGGYEQYF TRBV4-2 few TRBJ2-7 TRBD1
TGTGCCAGCAGCGGCCGGACAGGGGACACCGGGGAGCTGTTTTTT CASSGRTGDTGELFF TRBV6-5 few TRBJ2-2 TRBD1
TGTGCCACCAGCAAGGGACAGGGGTCAACTAATGAAAAACTGTTTTTT CATSKGQGSTNEKLFF TRBV15 - TRBJ1-4 TRBD1
TGTGCCAGTCACCCCTGGGCAGGGGGCAGGACCGGGGAGCTGTTTTTT CASHPWAGGRTGELFF TRBV19 - TRBJ2-2 TRBD1
TGCGCCAGCAGCCAAGAAGGCGGGGCGTCCACCGGGGAGCTGTTTTTT CASSQEGGASTGELFF TRBV4-3 - TRBJ2-2 -
TGTGCCAGCAGCTTCCCGGGACGGGGGGATGAGCAGTTCTTC CASSFPGRGDEQFF TRBV13 once TRBJ2-1 TRBD2
TGTGCCAGAAGCTTGGTGGGGCAGCGGGGGGGCCGAGAGACCCAGTACTTC CARSLVGQRGGRETQYF TRBV5-3 - TRBJ2-5 TRBD2
TGTGCCAGTGGTGCTTGGGACAGCCCCAATGAGCAGTTCTTC CASGAWDSPNEQFF TRBV19 - TRBJ2-1 TRBD1
TGCGCCAGCAGCCAAGAGGGACACCCCGGAGACTATGGCTACACCTTC CASSQEGHPGDYGYTF TRBV4-1 - TRBJ1-2 -
TGTGCCAGCAGTTATGGGACTAGCGGCTACGAGCAGTACTTC CASSYGTSGYEQYF TRBV27 - TRBJ2-7 TRBD2
TGTGCCAGCAGTAGGGCCCGGGGAATCGAAGTCACAGATACGCAGTATTTT CASSRARGIEVTDTQYF TRBV27 - TRBJ2-3 -
TGTGCCAGCAGAAGTTCACCCCTCCACTTT CASRSSPLHF TRBV2 few TRBJ1-6 -
TGCGCCAGCAGCTCCACGACAGGTTCCCAAGAGACCCAGTACTTC CASSSTTGSQETQYF TRBV5-1 - TRBJ2-5 -
TGTGCCAGCAGCTTGGGACTAGCGGCAGGGAGCTCCTACAATGAGCAGTTCTTC CASSLGLAAGSSYNEQFF TRBV5-6 - TRBJ2-1 TRBD2
TGCGCCAGCAGCCCAGTTGGGGGTAGCTCCTACAATGAGCAGTTCTTC CASSPVGGSSYNEQFF TRBV4-3 - TRBJ2-1 -
TGTGCCAGCAGTGAATGGCAGGGAAGAGGAAACACCATATATTTT CASSEWQGRGNTIYF TRBV2 - TRBJ1-3 -
TGCGCCAGCAGCTTTGGACAGGGGCAAGATACGCAGTATTTT CASSFGQGQDTQYF TRBV5-1 once TRBJ2-3 TRBD1
TGTGCCAGTATAGGACTGGACTATGGCTACACCTTC CASIGLDYGYTF TRBV19 - TRBJ1-2 -
TGTGCCTGGAGTCGGAGCTCCTATAATTCACCCCTCCACTTT CAWSRSSYNSPLHF TRBV30 few TRBJ1-6 -
TGTGCTAGTGGTTTGGGGTCTTGGCCCCAGCATTTT CASGLGSWPQHF TRBV12-5 - TRBJ1-5 -
TGTGCCACAGGACAGCCATACAATGAGCAGTTCTTC CATGQPYNEQFF TRBV19 - TRBJ2-1 -
TGTGCCAGCAGCAGCAGGACAGGGGGCTTCCCCGAGCAGTACTTC CASSSRTGGFPEQYF TRBV28 - TRBJ2-7 TRBD1
TGTGCCAGCAGGGACAGGCCGAATGAGCAGTTCTTC CASRDRPNEQFF TRBV5-4 - TRBJ2-1 TRBD1
TGTGCCAGCAGCTTGGAAGACTACGAGCAGTACTTC CASSLEDYEQYF TRBV5-6 - TRBJ2-7 -
TGTGCCAGCAGCTTAGGCCCCTCCGAGCAGTACTTC CASSLGPSEQYF TRBV13 - TRBJ2-7 -
TGTGCCAGTAGTATATCGGGCTACTCCTACAATGAGCAGTTCTTC CASSISGYSYNEQFF TRBV19 - TRBJ2-1 -
TGTGCCAGCAGCTTAGACAGGGGGCTTGGTAATGAGCAGTTCTTC CASSLDRGLGNEQFF TRBV7-2 - TRBJ2-1 TRBD1
TGTGCCAGCAGGCCGGGACAGGGGCCCAACGAGCAGTACTTC CASRPGQGPNEQYF TRBV2 few TRBJ2-7 TRBD1
TGTGCCAGCAGCTTAGCACAGGACCACAATGAAAAACTGTTTTTT CASSLAQDHNEKLFF TRBV11-2 - TRBJ1-4 -
TGTGCCAGCAGCCGCCCGGGGGGGCTTTCTGGAAACACCATATATTTT CASSRPGGLSGNTIYF TRBV7-9 - TRBJ1-3 -
TGTGCCAGCTCTCGTGTGGGGAATTCACCCCTCCACTTT CASSRVGNSPLHF TRBV28 - TRBJ1-6 -
TGCGCCAGCAGCCAGGGGGAGAGCACTGAAGCTTTCTTT CASSQGESTEAFF TRBV4-3 once TRBJ1-1 -
TGTGCCAGCAGCTTAGGTATCAGTAATGGTGGCTACACCTTC CASSLGISNGGYTF TRBV7-8 - TRBJ1-2 -
TGTGCCAGCAGCTCTCTCGGGGGCCGTCTAAACTATGGCTACACCTTC CASSSLGGRLNYGYTF TRBV6-6 - TRBJ1-2 -
TGTGCCAGCAGTTTAATAGGGACCCAAGAGACCCAGTACTTC CASSLIGTQETQYF TRBV27 - TRBJ2-5 -
TGTGCCAGCTCACCAACCGGGACAGGGTCCTCCTACGAGCAGTACTTC CASSPTGTGSSYEQYF TRBV18 - TRBJ2-7 TRBD1
TGTGCCAGCAGCTTACTAGCGGTGACAGATACGCAGTATTTT CASSLLAVTDTQYF TRBV5-6 - TRBJ2-3 TRBD2
TGTGCCAGCAGTTTCCGGGGCCCGGGCAACGAGCAGTACTTC CASSFRGPGNEQYF TRBV28 - TRBJ2-7 -
TGTGCCAGCGGGACAGGGTCCTACGAGCAGTACTTC CASGTGSYEQYF TRBV28 - TRBJ2-7 TRBD1
TGTGCCAGCCGAACCGATGGGGAGCTGTTTTTT CASRTDGELFF TRBV6-5 - TRBJ2-2 -
TGTGCCACAAGCGGGGGCACAGATACGCAGTATTTT CATSGGTDTQYF TRBV6-5 - TRBJ2-3 TRBD2
TGTGCCAGCAGTCTTAGCCGGGCCAAAAACATTCAGTACTTC CASSLSRAKNIQYF TRBV27 - TRBJ2-4 -